Each of the 28 T cell receptor beta chains below was sequenced from the same sample in a study of Graves' ophthalmopathy and Graves' hyperthyroidism. Scientists amplified the TCR beta CDR3 regions from RNA transcripts. First-round RT-PCR with HTBI primers preceded a second-round multiplex PCR. TCRdb re-derived calls from the multiplex PCR reads in MiXCR, one entry per CDR3 protein. In the table there are hundreds of thousands of distinct CDR3 sequences, 13% to 15% of which are singletons. Source material: blood. The receptors were gathered from a woman aged 25-40 years with Graves' ophthalmopathy.

This clonotype was observed at least ten times. The rearrangement joins TRBV3-1 to TRBJ1-2, with D hard to call. V was clipped by 3 bases and J by 5 bases, with 19 bases between them. This CDR3 region has 16 residues. From germline, CDR1 is LGHDT and CDR2 YNNKEL (reference sequence). Here the CDR3 DNA reads TGTGCCAGCAGCCACCGAACCCCGACGGAACATTATGGCTACACCTTC. Amino acids: CASSHRTPTEHYGYTF.

This clonotype was detected a few times. The chain combines TRBV30 with TRBJ1-1; D is uncertain. Trimming stripped 7 bases from V and 1 base from J, with 13 bases between. The CDR3 loop spans 13 amino acids. The germline CDR1 and CDR2 sequences are GTSNPN and SVGIG (reference sequence). In DNA, the CDR3 is TGTGCCTCGATATGGACGGAGAACACTGAAGCTTTCTTT. It yields the protein CASIWTENTEAFF.

This clonotype appeared a few times. The gene calls are TRBV28 and TRBJ2-7; the D is unclear. This CDR3 has 16 amino acids. CDR1 MDHEN and CDR2 SYDVKM come from the germline V gene. V was trimmed by 7 bases and J by 0 bases, leaving 19 bases between them. The CDR3 loop is CASTPFSLRSSYEQYF. The CDR3 region has the DNA TGTGCCAGCACCCCATTTAGTCTTAGGAGCTCCTACGAGCAGTACTTC.

This clonotype appeared many times. V and J are TRBV11-2 and TRBJ1-1; 7 positions match TRBD1. The CDR3 is 12 residues long. Germline CDR1 is SGHAT and CDR2 is FQNNGV. V shed 5 bases, J shed 11 bases, and the junction held 8 bases outside the gene matches. The CDR3 sequence: CASSPNRGRAFF. The CDR3 DNA reads as TGTGCCAGCAGCCCAAACAGGGGTAGGGCTTTCTTT.

This chain links TRBV27 with TRBJ1-5; tentative D call: TRBD1 (5 bases). The CDR3 contains 15 residues. V lost 3 bases and J 3 bases, leaving 12 bases between the germline ends. Germline CDR1 reads MNHEY; CDR2 reads SMNVEV (reference sequence). Written as DNA, the CDR3 is TGTGCCAGCAGTTTGGGGGGGAAGAACAATCAGCCCCAGCATTTT. Encoded protein: CASSLGGKNNQPQHF.

The sample holds many counts of this clonotype. The rearrangement uses TRBV15 and TRBJ2-4; D remains ambiguous. The V gene lost 0 bases and the J gene lost 0 bases, with 3 bases spanning the gap. Per the germline V gene, CDR1 is LNHNV and CDR2 is YYDKDF (reference sequence). The CDR3 totals 14 residues. CDR3 sequence reads: CATSRELAKNIQYF. CDR3 nucleotides: TGTGCCACCAGCAGAGAACTAGCCAAAAACATTCAGTACTTC.

This clonotype was counted at least ten times. The chain couples TRBV6-4 to TRBJ1-5; 7 nucleotides line up with TRBD1. The V and J ends lost 3 bases and 3 bases, in that order; junction bases with no gene match: 5. Germline V gene lookup returns CDR1 MRHNA and CDR2 SNTAGT. The CDR3 is 15 residues long. CDR3: CASSEPTGSNQPQHF. In DNA form, the CDR3 reads TGTGCCAGCAGTGAGCCGACAGGGTCCAATCAGCCCCAGCATTTT.

This clonotype was detected many times. The chain is built from TRBV7-2 and TRBJ1-2; TRBD1 matches at 10 bases. The V segment lost 5 bases and the J segment 4 bases; nucleotides outside the gene matches: 7. The CDR3 has 15 residues. CDR1 SGHTA and CDR2 FQGNSA come from the germline V gene. The CDR3 DNA reads as TGTGCCAGCAGCATCCAGACAGGGGGCTTCTATGGCTACACCTTC. Translation: CASSIQTGGFYGYTF.

This clonotype was recorded at least ten times. V gene TRBV15 combines with J gene TRBJ2-7; D is possibly TRBD1 or TRBD2 (6 bases each). The CDR3 covers 16 residues. Trimming cost V 0 bases and J 5 bases, with 17 bases left between them. In germline, CDR1 is LNHNV, CDR2 YYDKDF (reference sequence). The CDR3 DNA reads TGTGCCACCAGCAGAGATTTGTCGGGGGCGCGAAACGAGCAGTACTTC. It yields the protein CATSRDLSGARNEQYF.

Ten or more counts support this clonotype. The CDR3: CASSSLRQGYQETQYF. The CDR3 DNA is TGTGCCAGCAGTTCCCTCAGACAGGGGTACCAAGAGACCCAGTACTTC. The genes are TRBV27 and TRBJ2-5; TRBD1 aligns across 8 bases. CDR3 length: 16 amino acids. The ends lost 4 bases at V and 0 bases at J; junction bases unmatched: 7. Germline CDR1 and CDR2: MNHEY and SMNVEV (reference sequence).

The table lists this clonotype with a few counts. The chain uses TRBV18 and TRBJ1-5; TRBD1 is a possible D gene (5 bases). CDR3 size: 15 residues. Trimming shortened V by 4 bases and J by 1 base, and 11 bases separated the two germline ends. The germline CDR1 and CDR2 sequences are KGHSH and LQKENI. CDR3 DNA: TGTGCCAGCTCACTGGGGGGGATCAGCAATCAGCCCCAGCATTTT. Protein: CASSLGGISNQPQHF.

The chain couples TRBV2 to TRBJ1-3, with D unresolved. V gave up 6 bases and J gave up 2 bases, with 26 bases separating them. CDR1 and CDR2 (germline): SNHLY, FYNNEI. CDR3 length: 19 amino acids. DNA for the CDR3: TGTGCCAGCAGCCCCGGCCCGGGCCTTTCCCATGGAACTGGAAACACCATATATTTT. Its protein is CASSPGPGLSHGTGNTIYF.

Ten or more counts support this clonotype. The chain uses TRBV5-1 and TRBJ1-2; D is uncertain. V was clipped by 0 bases and J by 4 bases, with 13 bases between them. Germline CDR1 reads SGHRS; CDR2 reads YFSETQ. The length of the CDR3 is 15 residues. CDR3 coding DNA: TGCGCCAGCAGCTTGGAGTTCGGGCGCGGCTATGGCTACACCTTC. Protein: CASSLEFGRGYGYTF.

This clonotype occurred many times. V is TRBV7-8 and J is TRBJ1-5; 7 bases align to TRBD1. The CDR3 is made up of 14 amino acids. With 5 bases clipped from V and 5 bases from J, the junction kept 6 bases outside the gene matches. Germline V gene data show CDR1 as SGHVS and CDR2 as FQNEAQ. CDR3 amino acids: CASSPLTGHQPQHF. Here the CDR3 DNA reads TGTGCCAGCAGCCCCCTGACAGGGCATCAGCCCCAGCATTTT.

This clonotype was observed many times. The chain has TRBV11-2 and TRBJ2-7; D ambiguous. The CDR3 length is 15 residues. The germline V gene encodes CDR1 SGHAT and CDR2 FQNNGV. V was clipped by 1 base and J by 5 bases, with 15 bases between them. The CDR3 loop reads CASSLGATQSHEQYF. The CDR3 DNA is TGTGCCAGCAGCTTAGGTGCGACCCAAAGCCACGAGCAGTACTTC.

This clonotype was observed at least ten times. The chain has TRBV20-1 and TRBJ1-1; D gene uncertain. V shed 7 bases and J shed 7 bases, with 19 bases lying between them. This CDR3 has 13 amino acids. Germline CDR1 and CDR2: DFQATT and SNEGSKA (reference sequence). CDR3 in amino acids: CSVDPLGSSEAFF. CDR3 bases: TGCAGTGTCGACCCACTCGGATCGAGTGAAGCTTTCTTT.

The CDR3 DNA reads TGTGCCAGTACCCTAACGGAAGGGACTGAAGCTTTCTTT. It is translated as CASTLTEGTEAFF. The chain joins TRBV19 to TRBJ1-1; D uncertain. Germline CDR1 reads LNHDA; CDR2 reads SQIVND (reference sequence). This CDR3 has 13 residues. The V end lost 7 bases, the J end lost 5 bases, and 14 bases lay between the germline ends.

This clonotype was seen repeatedly, ten times or more. This rearrangement joins TRBV12-3 or TRBV12-4 to TRBJ1-1, with D hard to call. The CDR3 totals 12 residues. The ends were cut back, 1 base at V and 11 bases at J, with 11 bases in the middle. Here the CDR3 reads CASSLGVGWAFF. Here the CDR3 DNA reads TGTGCCAGCAGTTTAGGGGTAGGGTGGGCTTTCTTT.

This clonotype was counted only a few times. CDR3 in DNA: TGCGCCAGCAGCCAAGAGGAGGGCACCGGGGAGCTGTTTTTT. This encodes CASSQEEGTGELFF. The V gene is TRBV4-1, the J gene TRBJ2-2, with a weak D call TRBD2 (6 bases). This CDR3 region has 14 residues. V dropped 0 bases and J dropped 4 bases, with 6 bases sitting between them. The germline CDR1 and CDR2 sequences are MGHRA and YSYEKL.

This clonotype occurred many times. This chain links TRBV29-1 with TRBJ2-7, with D tentatively TRBD2 (5 bases). Looked up from germline, CDR1 is SQVTM and CDR2 is ANQGSEA. CDR3 length: 13 amino acids. Trimming removed 4 bases from V and 0 bases from J, with 10 bases in between. CDR3 sequence reads: CSVVLASSYEQYF. The CDR3 region has the DNA TGCAGCGTTGTCCTAGCTAGCTCCTACGAGCAGTACTTC.

This clonotype has a handful of counts. The chain combines TRBV11-3 with TRBJ2-7; D is uncertain. This CDR3 spans 11 amino acids. Trimming took off 4 bases at V and 7 bases at J, with 8 bases between the two ends. Germline V lookup: CDR1 SGHNT, CDR2 YENEEA. The CDR3 sequence is CASSWIVEQYF. DNA for the CDR3: TGTGCCAGCAGCTGGATTGTGGAGCAGTACTTC.

This clonotype was found a few times. The chain uses TRBV5-4 and TRBJ1-2, with unresolved D. The CDR3 has 13 residues. Germline-derived CDR1 and CDR2 are SGHNT and YYREEE (reference sequence). Trimming removed 4 bases from V and 5 bases from J, with 12 bases in between. The CDR3 nucleotides are TGTGCCAGCAGCGCCAAGTCTCGTTATGGCTACACCTTC. Translated: CASSAKSRYGYTF.

Many counts were recorded for this clonotype. The chain employs TRBV12-3 or TRBV12-4 and TRBJ1-3; D remains unclear. The CDR3 sequence is 14 residues long. V dropped 0 bases and J dropped 2 bases, with 5 bases sitting between them. The CDR3 loop reads CASSLAGTGNTIYF. The CDR3 DNA reads as TGTGCCAGCAGTTTAGCGGGAACTGGAAACACCATATATTTT.

This clonotype was picked up many times. As DNA, the CDR3 is TGTGCCATCAGCTCCGCAGGCTTCCAAGAGACCCAGTACTTC. Protein product: CAISSAGFQETQYF. The genes are TRBV10-3 and TRBJ2-5; D gene uncertain. Between the trimmed V and J ends, which lost 6 bases and 1 base, there was a span of 12 bases. In germline, CDR1 is ENHRY, CDR2 SYGVKD. There are 14 residues in the CDR3.

This clonotype was detected ten times or more. The V and J genes are TRBV6-1 and TRBJ2-7; D could derive from TRBD1 or TRBD2 (5 bases each). This CDR3 region has 13 residues. CDR1 and CDR2 (germline): MNHNS, SASEGT. Trimming stripped 0 bases from V and 6 bases from J, with 9 bases between. In nucleotides, the CDR3 is TGTGCCAGCAGTGAAGCTGGGGGACCCGAGCAGTACTTC. It encodes CASSEAGGPEQYF.

This clonotype was seen repeatedly, ten times or more. This chain links TRBV7-3 with TRBJ2-2; 8 nucleotides align to TRBD2. V was clipped by 1 base and J by 6 bases; unmatched bases: 13. The germline gives CDR1 SGHTA, CDR2 FQGTGA. There are 18 residues in the CDR3. Written as DNA, the CDR3 is TGTGCCAGCAGCTTAAGCGTTGGCCTAGCGGGTGCGGCCGGGGAGCTGTTTTTT. This codes for CASSLSVGLAGAAGELFF.

Remarks on this clonotype: Since the CDR3 does not end with the conserved phenylalanine or tryptophan, this likely comes from a read error. It is unclear where the CDR3 begins or ends on the DNA, so no DNA is shown, and the CDR3 is as TCRdb lists it. V usage is TRBV30 and J usage is TRBJ2-4. The CDR3 sequence runs 8 residues, both termini included. CDR1 GTSNPN and CDR2 SVGIG come from the germline V gene (reference sequence). CDR3 amino acids: CAWKSKAL.

V and J are TRBV12-3 or TRBV12-4 and TRBJ1-6; maybe TRBD1 (6 bases). With 7 bases removed from V and 6 bases from J, the gap between germline ends came to 13 bases. The CDR3 spans 14 residues. This CDR3 is CASTVTGPNSPLHF. The CDR3 DNA sequence: TGTGCCAGCACCGTCACAGGGCCTAATTCACCCCTCCACTTT.